These 25 T cell receptor beta chains were sequenced from one sample in a study of control samples from healthy donors and cancer patients. Only in-frame clones appear in the TCRdb table, and some are missing; sequencing was by immunoSEQ multiplex PCR. The table has a few hundred thousand clones, approximately 92% seen once. Sequenced: PBMCs. These receptors came from a man aged 40-50 years with head and neck cancer.

This clone was detected a few times. The chain employs TRBV19 and TRBJ2-7, with D possibly being TRBD2 (5 bases). CDR3 length equals 14 residues. Germline CDR1 is LNHDA and CDR2 is SQIVND (reference sequence). V lost 5 bases and J lost 0, with 11 bases in between. CDR3: CASSAAGDSYEQYF. The CDR3 DNA follows: TGTGCCAGTAGTGCCGCCGGGGACTCCTACGAGCAGTACTTC.

This chain connects TRBV10-3 to TRBJ1-6; no reliable D call. Germline CDR1 ENHRY, CDR2 SYGVKD. The CDR3 extends over 12 amino acids. V was shortened by 5 bases and J by 8 bases, with 7 bases between the two germline ends. CDR3 loop: CAISRPDSPLHF. In DNA form, the CDR3 reads TGTGCCATCAGTCGGCCTGATTCACCCCTCCACTTT.

V usage is TRBV6-6 and J usage is TRBJ1-1; D gene uncertain. The V and J ends lost 8 bases and 3 bases respectively, with 13 bases between them. CDR1 is MNHNY, CDR2 SVGAGI, per germline (reference sequence). The CDR3 totals 13 residues. The DNA for the CDR3 is TGTGCCAGCGCCTCCGAACAGTACACTGAAGCTTTCTTT. This translates into CASASEQYTEAFF.

The CDR3 region has the DNA TGTGCCAGCAGGCCCGGGACTAGCGGGGGGGCCCTAGATACGCAGTATTTT. Translated: CASRPGTSGGALDTQYF. J is TRBJ2-3 and V is TRBV2; 16 bases agree with TRBD2. CDR1 and CDR2 from the germline V gene are SNHLY and FYNNEI. The CDR3 is 17 residues long. V gave up 6 bases and J gave up 5 bases; unmatched junction bases: 8. The variable domain in full, completed from reference TRBV2 and TRBJ2-3, reads EPEVTQTPSHQVTQMGQEVILRCVPISNHLYFYWYRQILGQKVEFLVSFYNNEISEKSEIFDDQFSVERPDGSNFTLKIRSTKLEDSAMYFCASRPGTSGGALDTQYFGPGTRLTVL.

This rearrangement joins TRBV4-1 to TRBJ1-5; possible D gene TRBD1, 5 bases. CDR1 and CDR2 (germline): MGHRA, YSYEKL. V gave up 0 bases and J gave up 4 bases, with 16 bases separating them. The CDR3 is 17 residues long. CDR3 coding DNA: TGCGCCAGCAGCCAAGAGAGGAGAGAGGGGAGGAATCAGCCCCAGCATTTT. Its translation is CASSQERREGRNQPQHF.

The J gene is TRBJ2-7, the V gene TRBV7-3; 9 bases match TRBD1. Germline loops: CDR1 SGHTA, CDR2 FQGTGA. Trimming cost V 6 bases and J 6 bases; bases outside gene matches: 6. The length of the CDR3 is 13 residues. The CDR3 DNA reads TGTGCCAGCAGTTCCGGGACAGGGATCGAGCAGTACTTC. It yields the protein CASSSGTGIEQYF.

The rearrangement links TRBV7-6 to TRBJ1-2; TRBD1 agrees at 8 bases. CDR1 and CDR2 (germline): SGHVS, FNYEAQ. J gave up 2 bases and V 1 base, and 3 bases lay outside the gene matches. The CDR3 length is 15 residues. The DNA of the CDR3 is TGTGCCAGCAGCTTAGACACAGGGGGGAACTATGGCTACACCTTC. Translated, it gives CASSLDTGGNYGYTF.

V and J are TRBV20-1 and TRBJ2-3; TRBD1 aligns across 8 bases. This CDR3 comprises 14 residues. V was clipped by 3 bases and J by 9 bases; unmatched bases: 11. Germline V gives CDR1 DFQATT, CDR2 SNEGSKA (reference sequence). CDR3 DNA: TGCAGTGCTAGTGCCCAGGGGGCTAGGGAAACGCAGTATTTT. Translating it yields CSASAQGARETQYF.

This clone was detected only once. The chain links TRBV11-2 to TRBJ2-1; D is uncertain. Looked up from germline, CDR1 is SGHAT and CDR2 is FQNNGV. This CDR3 contains 15 residues. The V end was cut by 5 bases, the J end by 7 bases, with 18 bases between. CDR3 residues: CASSPVVEAENEQFF. In DNA form, the CDR3 reads TGTGCCAGCAGCCCAGTAGTGGAAGCAGAGAATGAGCAGTTCTTC. The variable domain in full, with the rest retrieved from reference TRBV11-2 and TRBJ2-1, is EAGVAQSPRYKIIEKRQSVAFWCNPISGHATLYWYQQILGQGPKLLIQFQNNGVVDDSQLPKDRFSAERLKGVDSTLKIQPAKLEDSAVYLCASSPVVEAENEQFFGPGTRLTVL.

The chain links TRBV2 to TRBJ2-1; possibly TRBD2 for D (6 bases). Germline-derived CDR1 and CDR2 are SNHLY and FYNNEI. This CDR3 is built from 14 residues. V lost 6 bases and J 5 bases, leaving 14 bases between the germline ends. The CDR3 DNA sequence: TGTGCCAGCAGCCTAGCGCGTGCAAACAATGAGCAGTTCTTC. Translated: CASSLARANNEQFF.

The chain joins TRBV5-3 to TRBJ1-4, with unresolved D. TRBV5-3 is filed as an ORF, its function uncertain. The V end was cut by 0 bases, the J end by 4 bases, with 4 bases between. The CDR3 length is 13 residues. DNA for the CDR3: TGTGCCAGAAGCTTGGGCTTTAATGAAAAACTGTTTTTT. Protein: CARSLGFNEKLFF.

The rearrangement uses TRBV19 and TRBJ1-2; possibly TRBD1 for D (6 bases). Deletions cut 4 bases from V and 6 bases from J, with 18 bases between. The CDR3 runs 15 residues. Germline V CDR1 and CDR2: LNHDA, SQIVND (reference sequence). CDR3 amino acids: CASSTRGPGHDGYTF. The DNA for the CDR3 is TGTGCCAGTAGTACTCGAGGACCGGGACACGATGGCTACACCTTC.

The genes are TRBV10-2 and TRBJ2-6; D gene uncertain. The CDR3 covers 17 residues. The V end was cut by 0 bases, the J end by 8 bases, with 17 bases between. CDR1 is WSHSY, CDR2 SAAADI, per germline. CDR3 coding DNA: TGCGCCAGCAGTGAGTCGGGAAAGGCGGCCGGGTCCAACGTCCTGACTTTC. Translating gives CASSESGKAAGSNVLTF.

The chain is built from TRBV6-5 and TRBJ1-1; TRBD1 is a possible D gene (6 bases). The V end lost 2 bases, the J end lost 5 bases, and 15 bases lay between the germline ends. The germline CDR1 and CDR2 sequences are MNHEY and SVGAGI. This CDR3 spans 15 amino acids. CDR3 protein: CASSYIRGGGTEAFF. The DNA of the CDR3 is TGTGCCAGCAGTTACATCAGGGGAGGTGGAACTGAAGCTTTCTTT.

With respect to this clone: One end of the junction varies from germline; a read error may be responsible. The chain uses TRBV6-6 and TRBJ2-3; 12 bases map to TRBD1. The CDR3 is 16 amino acids. From germline, CDR1 is MNHNY and CDR2 SVGAGI (reference sequence). DNA for the CDR3: TGTGCCAGCAGTGACTCCGGGACAGGGGGCGAAGATACGCAGTATTTT. Its translation: CASSDSGTGGEDTQYF.

This chain uses TRBV20-1 with TRBJ2-1; D remains unclear. V was shortened by 3 bases and J by 4 bases, with 4 bases between the two germline ends. The CDR3 is made up of 11 amino acids. Per the germline V gene, CDR1 is DFQATT and CDR2 is SNEGSKA (reference sequence). The CDR3 sequence: CSASGYNEQFF. CDR3 sequence (DNA): TGCAGTGCTAGCGGGTACAATGAGCAGTTCTTC.

The V gene is TRBV27, the J gene TRBJ2-7; 7 nucleotides agree with TRBD2. The V gene's germline CDR1 is MNHEY and CDR2 SMNVEV (reference sequence). The junction had 12 bases not matched to a gene; V was cut back by 6 bases and J by 7 bases. The CDR3 is 14 amino acids. CDR3 residues: CASRERGPSHEQYF. In DNA form, the CDR3 reads TGTGCCAGCAGGGAGCGGGGCCCCTCACATGAGCAGTACTTC.

The chain carries TRBV25-1 and TRBJ2-7; D is perhaps TRBD2 (6 bases). This CDR3 spans 14 amino acids. The V gene's germline CDR1 is MGHDK and CDR2 SYGVNS. Trimming shortened V by 1 base and J by 2 bases, and 9 bases separated the two germline ends. CDR3 protein: CASSESGGTYEQYF. CDR3 nucleotides: TGTGCCAGCAGTGAATCCGGCGGGACCTACGAGCAGTACTTC.

This clone appeared a few times. This chain joins TRBV5-4 and TRBJ1-1, with TRBD1 matching 11 bases. With V trimmed by 0 bases and J by 0 bases, 1 base remained unmatched. Per the germline V gene, CDR1 is SGHNT and CDR2 is YYREEE (reference sequence). This CDR3 spans 16 amino acids. The CDR3 sequence: CASSLGDRGLNTEAFF. CDR3 DNA sequence: TGTGCCAGCAGCTTGGGGGACAGGGGGTTGAACACTGAAGCTTTCTTT.

This clone was recorded only once. The CDR3 nucleotides are TGCGCCAGCAGCCAGGGACAGGGGCCCTACGAGCAGTACTTC. Amino acid sequence: CASSQGQGPYEQYF. The chain employs TRBV5-1 and TRBJ2-7; TRBD1 aligns across 10 bases. Germline trimming cut 4 bases from V and 2 bases from J; bases unmatched to any gene: 3. The length of the CDR3 is 14 residues. The germline V gene has CDR1 SGHRS and CDR2 YFSETQ.

A remark on this clone: Other DNA sequences from this sample encode an identical CDR3 as well. The chain is built from TRBV3-1 (or the pseudogene TRBV3-2) and TRBJ1-1; D remains ambiguous. V lost 1 base and J 5 bases, leaving 11 bases between the germline ends. Germline-derived CDR1 and CDR2 are LGHDT and YNNKEL (reference sequence). The CDR3 length is 14 residues. CDR3 sequence: CASSQVGGGTEAFF. The CDR3 DNA reads as TGTGCCAGCAGCCAAGTTGGCGGTGGGACTGAAGCTTTCTTT.

The chain links TRBV9 to TRBJ2-3; 10 bases fit TRBD1. The V gene end was trimmed by 3 bases and the J gene end by 1 base; junction bases not matched to a gene: 8. CDR1 and CDR2 (germline): SGDLS, YYNGEE. CDR3 length equals 17 residues. The CDR3 loop reads CASSAWGDRGGTDTQYF. In DNA form, the CDR3 reads TGTGCCAGCAGCGCCTGGGGGGACAGGGGCGGCACAGATACGCAGTATTTT.

The chain couples TRBV7-3 to TRBJ2-1; tentative D call: TRBD2 (6 bases). Trimming left V 2 bases short and J 6 bases short, with 14 bases between. Germline CDR1 is SGHTA and CDR2 is FQGTGA. The CDR3 runs 15 residues. CDR3 in DNA: TGTGCCAGCAGCTTAGTTATGTCGGGGGTCAATGAGCAGTTCTTC. Amino acid sequence: CASSLVMSGVNEQFF. The full variable domain, completed using reference TRBV7-3 and TRBJ2-1, is GAGVSQTPSNKVTEKGKYVELRCDPISGHTALYWYRQSLGQGPEFLIYFQGTGAADDSGLPNDRFFAVRPEGSVSTLKIQRTERGDSAVYLCASSLVMSGVNEQFFGPGTRLTVL.

The V call is TRBV30, the J call TRBJ2-6, with 10 positions matching TRBD2. Looked up from germline, CDR1 is GTSNPN and CDR2 is SVGIG (reference sequence). The CDR3 contains 20 residues. V gave up 4 bases and J gave up 2 bases; unmatched junction bases: 17. CDR3 sequence reads: CAWTIKRGLAGVAGANVLTF. The CDR3 DNA sequence: TGTGCCTGGACTATAAAAAGGGGGCTAGCGGGAGTCGCTGGGGCCAACGTCCTGACTTTC.

The chain carries TRBV7-9 and TRBJ2-3; 14 nucleotides line up with TRBD2. Unmatched junction bases numbered 8, after V lost 1 base and J lost 2 bases. Germline lookup yields CDR1 SEHNR and CDR2 FQNEAQ (reference sequence). This CDR3 region has 19 residues. CDR3 amino acids: CASSLGLAGGTILTDTQYF. CDR3 sequence (DNA): TGTGCCAGCAGCTTAGGACTAGCGGGAGGGACGATTCTCACAGATACGCAGTATTTT.